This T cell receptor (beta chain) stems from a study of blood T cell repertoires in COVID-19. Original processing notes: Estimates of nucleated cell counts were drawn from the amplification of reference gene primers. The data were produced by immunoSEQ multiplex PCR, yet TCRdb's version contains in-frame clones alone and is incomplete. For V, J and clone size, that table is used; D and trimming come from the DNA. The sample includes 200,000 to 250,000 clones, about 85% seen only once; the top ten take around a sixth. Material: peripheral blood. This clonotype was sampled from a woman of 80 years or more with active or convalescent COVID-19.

CDR3 nucleotide sequence: TGTGCCAGCAGGGTGACAGGGGCCGAGGAAAAACTGTTTTTT. This gives the protein CASRVTGAEEKLFF. The chain has TRBV2 and TRBJ1-4, with TRBD1 matching 8 bases. Germline V gene data show CDR1 as SNHLY and CDR2 as FYNNEI. The CDR3 extends over 14 amino acids. Unmatched junction bases numbered 8, after V lost 6 bases and J lost 8 bases.